The text below deals with one T cell receptor beta chain. The specificity of this receptor is unknown. A read error may account for a junction end that differs from germline. The data belong to a study of esophageal squamous cell carcinoma under preoperative chemotherapy (dated 2018 in TCRdb). General notes on the study: In the study, TCR repertoires were profiled in both peripheral blood T cells and tumor-infiltrating lymphocytes. The study assessed how paclitaxel-nedaplatin chemotherapy affected T-cell receptor repertoires in patients with esophageal squamous cell carcinoma. About 5 patients with primary esophageal squamous cell carcinoma made up the cohort. Repertoires from samples taken before paclitaxel-nedaplatin therapy were compared with repertoires from samples taken after paclitaxel-nedaplatin therapy.

The germline V gene specifies SGHVS as CDR1 and FNYEAQ as CDR2. Taken from cysteine to phenylalanine, the CDR3 has 12 residues. The read is trimmed to its CDR3 DNA, 36 bases read in frame from base 1. The library was built by means of PCR. The sequencing machine was a HiSeq X Ten. High-throughput sequencing was used to characterize TCR repertoires. TCRdb passed the public sequencing reads through fastp at Q25 and MiXCR, retaining productive beta sequences. Entries that share a CDR3 protein sequence are merged under the most common genes and DNA. Recorded for this sample are about 12,000 distinct CDR3 sequences; around 50% of them occurred a single time. Of the sample, over 15% is held by the ten largest clones. What the study reported, not specific to this receptor: The analysis included only a handful of patients with esophageal squamous cell carcinoma, making the cohort small. After chemotherapy, peripheral T cells showed a significant rise in TCR diversity, whereas tumor-infiltrating lymphocytes did not. Tumor-infiltrating lymphocytes after treatment appeared to come partly from peripheral T cells migrating into the tumor, rather than solely from local clonal changes. Immediate and substantial changes in clonotype frequency were induced by paclitaxel-nedaplatin therapy, and contraction rather than amplification was more likely to be observed among abundant clones.

The sample's time point, from its label and the paper: before preoperative PTX-NDP chemotherapy. Patients received paclitaxel-nedaplatin as preoperative chemotherapy before surgery. The sequence is built from TRBV7-6 and TRBJ2-5; the D gene lacks a confident call. The sample was collected from a patient given preoperative chemotherapy. The TCR sequence derives from a human donor with esophageal squamous cell carcinoma. The donor label of this sample is uncertain. This receptor has the CDR3 CASANAKETWYF. The DNA sequence follows: TGTGCCAGCGCCAACGCGAAGGAGACCTGGTATTTC. Supplemented by the reference TRBV7-6 and TRBJ2-5 proteins around the CDR3, the complete variable domain is GAGVSQSPRYKVTKRGQDVALRCDPISGHVSLYWYRQALGQGPEFLTYFNYEAQQDKSGLPNDRFSAERPEGSISTLTIQRTEQRDSAMYRCASANAKETWYFGPGTRLLVL.